Listed below are T cell receptor beta chains from one sample, sequenced in a study of cytomegalovirus exposure and HLA in healthy donors. Assay: immunoSEQ multiplex PCR; the TCRdb copy retains only in-frame clones and omits some. The data include 200,000 to 250,000 clones; the top ten clones carry more than 0.95%. Sequencing was done on a sample of PBMCs. These receptor sequences come from a girl aged 2-10 years in good health and CMV-seropositive. The CDR3 runs from the conserved cysteine through the conserved F or W. Fields, in order: J gene, V gene, CDR3 protein.

TRBJ2-5 | TRBV6-5 | CASSWSGGGETQYF
TRBJ2-1 | TRBV19 | CASSIRSGRPRNEQFF
TRBJ2-7 | TRBV29-1 | CSVESPTGSSYEQYF
TRBJ2-7 | TRBV4-1 | CASSQQDTGTSGSFEQYF
TRBJ2-3 | TRBV27 | CASSGTSGQDTQYF
TRBJ1-2 | TRBV27 | CASTPLQGGYGYTF
TRBJ2-7 | TRBV19 | CASSIPRGGAYEQYF
TRBJ2-2 | TRBV5-8 | CASSLLVRGLYTGELFF
TRBJ1-5 | TRBV28 | CASSFVGQGGSNQPQHF
TRBJ2-7 | TRBV29-1 | CSVDGQGYEQYF
TRBJ2-3 | TRBV7-9 | CASSFRDYTDTQYF
TRBJ2-3 | TRBV10-3 | CAIPDGLAMGTDTQYF